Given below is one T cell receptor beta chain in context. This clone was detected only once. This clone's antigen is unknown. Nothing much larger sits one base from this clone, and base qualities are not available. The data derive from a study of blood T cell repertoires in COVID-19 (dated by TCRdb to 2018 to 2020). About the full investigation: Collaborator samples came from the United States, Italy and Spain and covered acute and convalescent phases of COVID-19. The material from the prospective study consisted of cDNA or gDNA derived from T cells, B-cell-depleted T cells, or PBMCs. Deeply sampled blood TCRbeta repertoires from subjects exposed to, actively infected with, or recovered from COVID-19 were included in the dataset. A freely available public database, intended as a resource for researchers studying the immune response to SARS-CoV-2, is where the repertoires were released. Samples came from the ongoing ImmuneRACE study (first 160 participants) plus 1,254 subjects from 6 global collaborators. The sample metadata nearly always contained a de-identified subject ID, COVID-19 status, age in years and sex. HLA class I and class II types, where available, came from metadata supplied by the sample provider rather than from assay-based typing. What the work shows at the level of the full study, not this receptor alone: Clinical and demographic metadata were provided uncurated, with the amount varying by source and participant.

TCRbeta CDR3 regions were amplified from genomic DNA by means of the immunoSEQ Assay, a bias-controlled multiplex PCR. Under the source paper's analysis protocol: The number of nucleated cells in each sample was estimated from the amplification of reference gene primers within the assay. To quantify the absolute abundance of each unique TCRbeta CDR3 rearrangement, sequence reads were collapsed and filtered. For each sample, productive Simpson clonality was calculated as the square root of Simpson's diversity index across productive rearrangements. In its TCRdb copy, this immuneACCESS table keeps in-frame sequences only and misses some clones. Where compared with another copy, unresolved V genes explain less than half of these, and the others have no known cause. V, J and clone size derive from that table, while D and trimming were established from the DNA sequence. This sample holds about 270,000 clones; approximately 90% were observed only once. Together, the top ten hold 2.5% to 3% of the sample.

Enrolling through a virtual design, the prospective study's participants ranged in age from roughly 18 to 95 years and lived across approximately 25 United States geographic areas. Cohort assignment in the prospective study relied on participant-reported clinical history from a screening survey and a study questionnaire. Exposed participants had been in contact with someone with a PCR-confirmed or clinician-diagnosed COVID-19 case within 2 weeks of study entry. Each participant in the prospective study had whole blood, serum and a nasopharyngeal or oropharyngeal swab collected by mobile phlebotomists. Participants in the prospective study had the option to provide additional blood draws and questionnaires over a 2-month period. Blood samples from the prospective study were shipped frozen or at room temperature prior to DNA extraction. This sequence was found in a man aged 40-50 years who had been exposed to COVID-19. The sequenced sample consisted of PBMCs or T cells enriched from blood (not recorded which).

The DNA sequence follows: TGTGCCAGCAGTTCGGCCGGGACACTAAGGGGTCAGCCCCAGCATTTT. It codes for CASSSAGTLRGQPQHF. Recombination connected TRBV6-2 or TRBV6-3 to TRBJ1-5; perhaps TRBD1 is the D gene, with 6 bases matching. The CDR3, from cysteine to phenylalanine, totals 16 residues. Left in the record is the CDR3 DNA by itself, 48 bases read in frame from the first base. CDR1 and CDR2, per the germline V gene, are MNHEY and SVGEGT. V is pared back by 4 bases and J by 6 bases, with 19 bases lying between the germline termini.